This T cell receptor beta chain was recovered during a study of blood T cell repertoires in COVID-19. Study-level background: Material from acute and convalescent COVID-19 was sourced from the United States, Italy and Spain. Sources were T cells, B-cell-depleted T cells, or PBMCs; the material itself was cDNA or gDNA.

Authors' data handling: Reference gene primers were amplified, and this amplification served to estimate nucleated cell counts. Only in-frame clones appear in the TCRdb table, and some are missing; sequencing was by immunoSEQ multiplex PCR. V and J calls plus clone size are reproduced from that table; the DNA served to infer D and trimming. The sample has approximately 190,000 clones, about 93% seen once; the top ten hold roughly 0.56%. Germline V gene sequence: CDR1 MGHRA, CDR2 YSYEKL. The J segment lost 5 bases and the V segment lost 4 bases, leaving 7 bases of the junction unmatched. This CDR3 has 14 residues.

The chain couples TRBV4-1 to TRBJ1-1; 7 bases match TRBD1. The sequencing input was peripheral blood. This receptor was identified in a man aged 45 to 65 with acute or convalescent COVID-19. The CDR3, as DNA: TGCGCCAGCAGCCTCCGGGACAGCGGTACTGAAGCTTTCTTT. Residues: CASSLRDSGTEAFF.